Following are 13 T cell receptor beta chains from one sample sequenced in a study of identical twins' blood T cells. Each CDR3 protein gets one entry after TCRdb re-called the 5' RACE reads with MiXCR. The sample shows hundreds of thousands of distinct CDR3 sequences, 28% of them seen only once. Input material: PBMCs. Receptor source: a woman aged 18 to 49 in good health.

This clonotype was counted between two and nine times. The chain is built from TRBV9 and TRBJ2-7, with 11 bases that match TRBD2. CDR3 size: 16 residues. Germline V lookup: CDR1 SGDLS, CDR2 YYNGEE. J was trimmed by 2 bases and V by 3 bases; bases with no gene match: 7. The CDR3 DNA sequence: TGTGCCAGCAGCGCCGGGACTAGCGGCTTACCCTACGAGCAGTACTTC. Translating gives CASSAGTSGLPYEQYF.

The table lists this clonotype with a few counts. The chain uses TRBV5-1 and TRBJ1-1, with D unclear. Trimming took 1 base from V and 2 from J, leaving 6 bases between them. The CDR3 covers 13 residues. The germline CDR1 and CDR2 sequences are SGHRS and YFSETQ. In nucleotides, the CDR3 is TGCGCCAGCAGCTTGTACACCAACACTGAAGCTTTCTTT. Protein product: CASSLYTNTEAFF.

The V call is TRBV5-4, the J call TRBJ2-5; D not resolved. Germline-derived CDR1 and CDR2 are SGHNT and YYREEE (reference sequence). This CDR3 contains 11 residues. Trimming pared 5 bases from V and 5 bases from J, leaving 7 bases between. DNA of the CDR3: TGTGCCAGCAGATCGGAGGAGACCCAGTACTTC. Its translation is CASRSEETQYF.

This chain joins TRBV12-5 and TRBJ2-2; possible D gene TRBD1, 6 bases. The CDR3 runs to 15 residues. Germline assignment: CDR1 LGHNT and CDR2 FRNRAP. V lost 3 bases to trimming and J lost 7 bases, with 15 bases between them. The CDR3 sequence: CASGLRIQGVGELFF. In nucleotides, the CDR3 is TGTGCTAGTGGTTTAAGAATACAGGGTGTCGGGGAGCTGTTTTTT. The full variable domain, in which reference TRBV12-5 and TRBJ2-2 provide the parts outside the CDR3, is DARVTQTPRHKVTEMGQEVTMRCQPILGHNTVFWYRQTMMQGLELLAYFRNRAPLDDSGMPKDRFSAEMPDATLATLKIQPSEPRDSAVYFCASGLRIQGVGELFFGEGSRLTVL.

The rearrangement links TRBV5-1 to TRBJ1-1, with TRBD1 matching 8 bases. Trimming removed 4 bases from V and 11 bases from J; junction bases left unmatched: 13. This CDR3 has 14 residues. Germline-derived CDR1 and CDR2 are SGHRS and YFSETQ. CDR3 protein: CASSKSDRGMEAFF. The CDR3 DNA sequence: TGCGCCAGCAGCAAGAGCGACAGGGGAATGGAGGCTTTCTTT.

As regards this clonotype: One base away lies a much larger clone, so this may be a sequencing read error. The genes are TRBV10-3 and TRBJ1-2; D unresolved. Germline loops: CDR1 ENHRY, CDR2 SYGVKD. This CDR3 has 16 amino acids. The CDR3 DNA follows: TGTGCCATCAGACTAGCCTGGGAGTCCAATAACTGTGGCTACACCTTC. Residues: CAIRLAWESNNCGYTF.

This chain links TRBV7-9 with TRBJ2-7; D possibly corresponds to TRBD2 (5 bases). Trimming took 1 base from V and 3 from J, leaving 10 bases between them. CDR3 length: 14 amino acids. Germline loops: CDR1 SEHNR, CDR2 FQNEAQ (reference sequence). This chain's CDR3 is CASSLGLAGYEQYF. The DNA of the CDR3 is TGTGCCAGCAGCTTAGGATTGGCGGGCTACGAGCAGTACTTC.

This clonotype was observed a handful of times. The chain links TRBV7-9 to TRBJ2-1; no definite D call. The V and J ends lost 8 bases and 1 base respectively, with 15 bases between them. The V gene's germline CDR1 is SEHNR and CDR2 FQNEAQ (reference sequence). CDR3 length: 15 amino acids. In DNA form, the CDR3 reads TGTGCCAGCCTTCCCCCCAGCGTTTCCTACAATGAGCAGTTCTTC. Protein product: CASLPPSVSYNEQFF.

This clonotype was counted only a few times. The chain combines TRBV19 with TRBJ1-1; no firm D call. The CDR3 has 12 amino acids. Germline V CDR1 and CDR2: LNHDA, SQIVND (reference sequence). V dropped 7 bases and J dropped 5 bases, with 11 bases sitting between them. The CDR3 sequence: CASKPGETEAFF. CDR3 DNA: TGTGCCAGTAAACCTGGAGAAACTGAAGCTTTCTTT.

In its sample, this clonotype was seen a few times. This CDR3 reads CASSREAPYNEQFF. CDR3 nucleotide sequence: TGCGCCAGCAGCCGGGAGGCACCCTACAATGAGCAGTTCTTC. The genes are TRBV5-1 and TRBJ2-1; 7 bases align to TRBD2. Germline V lookup: CDR1 SGHRS, CDR2 YFSETQ. CDR3 length equals 14 residues. The ends lost 4 bases at V and 2 bases at J; junction bases unmatched: 3.

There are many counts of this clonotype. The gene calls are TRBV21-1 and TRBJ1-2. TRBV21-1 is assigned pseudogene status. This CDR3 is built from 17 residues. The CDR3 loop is CASSKVTVQLYYYGYTF. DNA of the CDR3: TGTGCCAGCAGCAAAGTAACAGTTCAGTTATATTACTATGGCTACACCTTC.

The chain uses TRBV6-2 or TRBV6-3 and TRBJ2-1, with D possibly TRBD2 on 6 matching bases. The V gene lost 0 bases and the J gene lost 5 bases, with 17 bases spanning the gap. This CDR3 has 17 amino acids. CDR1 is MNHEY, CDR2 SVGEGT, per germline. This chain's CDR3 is CASSYSVSGEDNNEQFF. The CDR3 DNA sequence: TGTGCCAGCAGTTACTCGGTTTCGGGGGAGGACAACAATGAGCAGTTCTTC.

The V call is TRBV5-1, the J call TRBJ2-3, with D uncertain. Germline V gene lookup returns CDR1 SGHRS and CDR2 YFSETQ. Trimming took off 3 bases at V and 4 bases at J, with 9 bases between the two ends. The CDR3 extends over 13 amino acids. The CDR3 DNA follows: TGCGCCAGCAGCTCGGACCTAGCAGATACGCAGTATTTT. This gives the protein CASSSDLADTQYF. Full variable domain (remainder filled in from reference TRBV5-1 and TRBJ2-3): KAGVTQTPRYLIKTRGQQVTLSCSPISGHRSVSWYQQTPGQGLQFLFEYFSETQRNKGNFPGRFSGRQFSNSRSEMNVSTLELGDSALYLCASSSDLADTQYFGPGTRLTVL.